These T cell receptor beta chains were read from a single sample in a study of control samples from healthy donors and cancer patients. Sequencing used immunoSEQ multiplex PCR; TCRdb keeps in-frame clones, though not all of them. Here the sample spans about 120,000 clones, 70% to 90% being singletons. The sequencing input was blood. These TCRs come from a man aged 50-60 years in good health. Each CDR3 is given with its conserved first and last residue. Each record gives: clone size, J gene, V gene, D gene, CDR3 protein, CDR3 DNA. The D gene is left open where the match is weak. Some rows have no size entry. The others give once, few or many, or a class for an expanded clone.

>once|TRBJ2-7|TRBV7-2|.
CASSLGGRAYEQYF
TGTGCCAGCAGCTTAGGCGGCAGAGCCTACGAGCAGTACTTC
>.|TRBJ2-7|TRBV28|.
CASSLGVFSYEQYF
TGTGCCAGCAGTTTAGGGGTCTTCTCCTACGAGCAGTACTTC
>.|TRBJ1-1|TRBV7-9|.
CASSLYLGWSGSAFF
TGTGCCAGCAGCTTATATCTAGGTTGGTCAGGGAGCGCTTTCTTT
>.|TRBJ1-1|TRBV5-1|.
CASSGDLNTEAFF
TGCGCCAGCAGCGGGGATTTGAACACTGAAGCTTTCTTT
>.|TRBJ2-7|TRBV6-6|.
CASCPGGSPEQYF
TGTGCCAGCTGCCCGGGGGGCTCTCCCGAGCAGTACTTC
>.|TRBJ1-3|TRBV7-9|.
CASSFDRASSGNTIYF
TGTGCCAGCAGCTTCGACAGAGCCAGCTCTGGAAACACCATATATTTT
>.|TRBJ1-2|TRBV7-2|TRBD1
CASSLRDSSYGYTF
TGTGCCAGCAGCTTAAGGGACAGCTCCTATGGCTACACCTTC
>.|TRBJ1-1|TRBV6-5|.
CAIGTRGEAFF
TGTGCCATAGGTACCCGGGGTGAAGCTTTCTTT
>.|TRBJ1-4|TRBV5-1|TRBD1
CASSPGTGGPEKLFF
TGCGCCAGCAGCCCTGGGACAGGGGGCCCTGAAAAACTGTTTTTT
>.|TRBJ2-5|TRBV4-1|.
CASSQGRPQETQYF
TGCGCCAGCAGCCAGGGGAGGCCCCAAGAGACCCAGTACTTC